This T cell receptor (beta chain) was captured by sequencing in a study of blood T cell repertoires in COVID-19. On the study more broadly: The study drew acute and convalescent COVID-19 samples from the United States, Italy and Spain.

Per the original methods: Nucleated cell number was recorded as an estimate derived from reference gene primer amplification. The method was immunoSEQ multiplex PCR; TCRdb's version includes in-frame clones alone and lacks a portion of them. V, J and clone size reflect that table, while D and trimming were determined from the DNA. The data contain hundreds of thousands of clones, 85% of them singletons. This clone has only one observation. There are 16 residues in the CDR3. Germline V gene lookup returns CDR1 SGHRS and CDR2 YFSETQ. J was trimmed by 0 bases and V by 4 bases; bases with no gene match: 8.

Specimen: peripheral blood. The rearrangement joins TRBV5-1 to TRBJ2-7; 9 nucleotides agree with TRBD2. The sequence derives from a woman aged 18-30 years with acute or convalescent COVID-19. The CDR3 here is CASSVAGGGPSYEQYF. The CDR3 nucleotides read TGCGCCAGCAGCGTGGCGGGAGGGGGGCCCTCCTACGAGCAGTACTTC. Full variable domain (remainder filled in from reference TRBV5-1 and TRBJ2-7): KAGVTQTPRYLIKTRGQQVTLSCSPISGHRSVSWYQQTPGQGLQFLFEYFSETQRNKGNFPGRFSGRQFSNSRSEMNVSTLELGDSALYLCASSVAGGGPSYEQYFGPGTRLTVT.